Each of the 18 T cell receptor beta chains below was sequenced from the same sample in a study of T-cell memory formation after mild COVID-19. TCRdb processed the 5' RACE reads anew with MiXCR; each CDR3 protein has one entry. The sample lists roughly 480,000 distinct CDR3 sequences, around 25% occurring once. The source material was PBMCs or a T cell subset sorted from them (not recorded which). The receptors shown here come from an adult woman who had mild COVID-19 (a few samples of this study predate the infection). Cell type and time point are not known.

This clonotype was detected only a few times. Here the CDR3 DNA reads TGTGCCAGCAGCTTAGCACCGGGGGGAGAGACCCAGTACTTC. Translation gives CASSLAPGGETQYF. V gene TRBV7-9 combines with J gene TRBJ2-5; TRBD2 agrees at 7 bases. The CDR3 length is 14 residues. Germline CDR1 SEHNR, CDR2 FQNEAQ (reference sequence). V was pared by 0 bases and J by 4 bases, with 2 bases of the junction left unmatched.

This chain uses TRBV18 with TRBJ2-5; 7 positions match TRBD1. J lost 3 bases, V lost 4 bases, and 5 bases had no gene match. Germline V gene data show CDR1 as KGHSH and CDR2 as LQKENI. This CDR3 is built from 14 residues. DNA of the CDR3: TGTGCCAGCTCACAACCCGGGACAGAAGAGACCCAGTACTTC. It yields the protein CASSQPGTEETQYF.

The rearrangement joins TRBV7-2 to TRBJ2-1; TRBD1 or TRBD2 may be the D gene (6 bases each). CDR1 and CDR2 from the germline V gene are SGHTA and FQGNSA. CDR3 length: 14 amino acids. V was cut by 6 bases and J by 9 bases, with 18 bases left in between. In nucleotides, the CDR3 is TGTGCCAGCAGTCCCGCGAGGGGGAGGATTGAGCAGTTCTTC. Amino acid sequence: CASSPARGRIEQFF.

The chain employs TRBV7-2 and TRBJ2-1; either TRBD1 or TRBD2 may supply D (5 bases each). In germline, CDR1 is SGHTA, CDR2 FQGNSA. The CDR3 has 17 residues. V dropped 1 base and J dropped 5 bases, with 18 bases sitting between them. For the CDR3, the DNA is TGTGCCAGCAGCTTAGTAGGGACCCGTGACTCTAACAATGAGCAGTTCTTC. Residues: CASSLVGTRDSNNEQFF.

This CDR3 is CASSAQGNSGANVLTF. The CDR3, as DNA: TGTGCCAGCAGCGCACAGGGGAACTCTGGGGCCAACGTCCTGACTTTC. The V call is TRBV9, the J call TRBJ2-6; TRBD1 aligns across 7 bases. Germline-derived CDR1 and CDR2 are SGDLS and YYNGEE. The length of the CDR3 is 16 residues. V trimming: 3 bases; J trimming: 0 bases; junction bases outside the gene matches: 3.

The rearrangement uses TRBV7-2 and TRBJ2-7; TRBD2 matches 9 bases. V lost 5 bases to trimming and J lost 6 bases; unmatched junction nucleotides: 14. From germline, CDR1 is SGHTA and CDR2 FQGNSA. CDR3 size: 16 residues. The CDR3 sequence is CASSPPRGLAGAEQYF. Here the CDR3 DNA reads TGTGCCAGCAGCCCCCCCCGGGGACTAGCTGGAGCCGAGCAGTACTTC. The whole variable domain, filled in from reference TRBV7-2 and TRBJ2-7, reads GAGVSQSPSNKVTEKGKDVELRCDPISGHTALYWYRQSLGQGLEFLIYFQGNSAPDKSGLPSDRFSAERTGGSVSTLTIQRTQQEDSAVYLCASSPPRGLAGAEQYFGPGTRLTVT.

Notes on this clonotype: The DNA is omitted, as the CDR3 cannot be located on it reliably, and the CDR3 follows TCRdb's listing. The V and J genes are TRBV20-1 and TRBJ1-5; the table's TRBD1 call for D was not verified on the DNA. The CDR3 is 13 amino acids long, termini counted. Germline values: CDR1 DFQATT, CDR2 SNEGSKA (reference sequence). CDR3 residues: CSASGQGARPQHF.

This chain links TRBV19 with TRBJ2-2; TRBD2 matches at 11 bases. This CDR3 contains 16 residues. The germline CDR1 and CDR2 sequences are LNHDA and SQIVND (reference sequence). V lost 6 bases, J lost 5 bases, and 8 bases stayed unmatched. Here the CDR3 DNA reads TGTGCCAGTAGGCCTCTAGCGGGAGGACTTACCGGGGAGCTGTTTTTT. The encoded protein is CASRPLAGGLTGELFF.

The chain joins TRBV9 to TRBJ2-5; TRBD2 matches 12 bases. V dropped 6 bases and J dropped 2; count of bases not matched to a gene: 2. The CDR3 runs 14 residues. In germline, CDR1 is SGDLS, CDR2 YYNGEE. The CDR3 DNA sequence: TGTGCCAGCACTAGCGGGGGGGTTCAAGAGACCCAGTACTTC. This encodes CASTSGGVQETQYF.

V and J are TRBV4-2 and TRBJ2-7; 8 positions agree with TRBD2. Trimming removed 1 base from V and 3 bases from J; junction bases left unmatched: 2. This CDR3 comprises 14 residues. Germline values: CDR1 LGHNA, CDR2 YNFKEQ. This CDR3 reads CASSQGSGSYEQYF. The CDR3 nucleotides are TGTGCCAGCAGCCAAGGGAGCGGGAGCTACGAGCAGTACTTC.

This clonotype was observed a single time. CDR3 in DNA: TGTGCCAGCAGCCAAGACTTCAGGCAGGGCGGCGGGGAGCTGTTTTTT. It encodes CASSQDFRQGGGELFF. The chain combines TRBV3-1 with TRBJ2-2; a possible D gene is TRBD1 (5 bases). The CDR3 runs 16 residues. The V gene lost 0 bases and the J gene lost 7 bases, with 15 bases spanning the gap. Looked up from germline, CDR1 is LGHDT and CDR2 is YNNKEL (reference sequence). Full variable domain (remainder filled in from reference TRBV3-1 and TRBJ2-2): DTAVSQTPKYLVTQMGNDKSIKCEQNLGHDTMYWYKQDSKKFLKIMFSYNNKELIINETVPNRFSPKSPDKAHLNLHINSLELGDSAVYFCASSQDFRQGGGELFFGEGSRLTVL.

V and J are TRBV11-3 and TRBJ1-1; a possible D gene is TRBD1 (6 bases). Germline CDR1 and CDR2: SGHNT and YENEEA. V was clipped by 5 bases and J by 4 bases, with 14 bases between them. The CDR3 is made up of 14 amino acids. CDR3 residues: CASSQRGGGTEAFF. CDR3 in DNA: TGTGCCAGCAGCCAGAGGGGAGGGGGCACTGAAGCTTTCTTT.

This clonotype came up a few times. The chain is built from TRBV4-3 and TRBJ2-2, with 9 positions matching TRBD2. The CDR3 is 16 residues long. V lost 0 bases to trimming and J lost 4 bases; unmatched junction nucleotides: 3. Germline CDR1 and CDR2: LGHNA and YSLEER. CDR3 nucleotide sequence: TGCGCCAGCAGCCAAGAGGGACTAGCCATCACCGGGGAGCTGTTTTTT. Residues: CASSQEGLAITGELFF.

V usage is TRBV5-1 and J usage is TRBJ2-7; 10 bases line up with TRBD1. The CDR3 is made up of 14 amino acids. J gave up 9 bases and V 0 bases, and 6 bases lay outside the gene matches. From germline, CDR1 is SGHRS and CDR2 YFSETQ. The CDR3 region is CASSLDGQGDRQYF. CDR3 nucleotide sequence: TGCGCCAGCAGCTTGGACGGACAGGGGGATAGGCAGTACTTC.

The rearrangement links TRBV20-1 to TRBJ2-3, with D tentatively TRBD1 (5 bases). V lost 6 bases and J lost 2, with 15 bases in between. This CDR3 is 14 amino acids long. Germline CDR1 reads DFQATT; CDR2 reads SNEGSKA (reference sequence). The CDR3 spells CSAMPTVTTDTQYF. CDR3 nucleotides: TGCAGTGCCATGCCGACAGTTACCACAGATACGCAGTATTTT.

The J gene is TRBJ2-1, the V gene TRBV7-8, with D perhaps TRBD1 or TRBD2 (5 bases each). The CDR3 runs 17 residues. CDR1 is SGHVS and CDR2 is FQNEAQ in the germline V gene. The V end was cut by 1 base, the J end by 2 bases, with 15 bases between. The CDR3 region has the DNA TGTGCCAGCAGCTTAGGGGGCCACTCCGGGGCCTACAATGAGCAGTTCTTC. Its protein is CASSLGGHSGAYNEQFF. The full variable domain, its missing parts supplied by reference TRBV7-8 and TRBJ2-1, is GAGVSQSPRYKVAKRGQDVALRCDPISGHVSLFWYQQALGQGPEFLTYFQNEAQLDKSGLPSDRFFAERPEGSVSTLKIQRTQQEDSAVYLCASSLGGHSGAYNEQFFGPGTRLTVL.

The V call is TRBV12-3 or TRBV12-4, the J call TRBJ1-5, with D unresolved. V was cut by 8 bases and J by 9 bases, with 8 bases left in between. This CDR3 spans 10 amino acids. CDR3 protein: CASGDWPQHF. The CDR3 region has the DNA TGTGCCAGCGGAGATTGGCCCCAGCATTTT.

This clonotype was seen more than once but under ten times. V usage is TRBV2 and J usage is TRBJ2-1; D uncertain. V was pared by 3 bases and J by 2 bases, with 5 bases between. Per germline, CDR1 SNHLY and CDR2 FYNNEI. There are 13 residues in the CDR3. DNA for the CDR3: TGTGCCAGCAGTGACGAGACCTACAATGAGCAGTTCTTC. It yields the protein CASSDETYNEQFF.